These 22 T cell receptor beta chains were all obtained from the same sample, sequenced in a study of cytomegalovirus exposure and HLA in healthy donors. The PCR was carried out with 60 Vbeta primers and 13 Jbeta primers. Here immunoSEQ multiplex PCR was the method, and the copy in TCRdb shows in-frame clones only, minus some. This table has about 150,000 clones, over 60% appearing once. The material sequenced was PBMCs. The receptors were sampled from a woman between 18 and 29 years old in good health and CMV-seronegative.

V is TRBV7-2 and J is TRBJ2-3; 7 positions match TRBD2. Trimming removed 5 bases from V and 5 bases from J; junction bases left unmatched: 10. Looked up from germline, CDR1 is SGHTA and CDR2 is FQGNSA. The CDR3 consists of 15 residues. CDR3 region: CASSPRAGVGDTQYF. The CDR3 nucleotides read TGTGCCAGCAGCCCCCGGGCGGGAGTGGGAGATACGCAGTATTTT. Filled out from reference TRBV7-2 and TRBJ2-3, the complete variable domain reads GAGVSQSPSNKVTEKGKDVELRCDPISGHTALYWYRQSLGQGLEFLIYFQGNSAPDKSGLPSDRFSAERTGGSVSTLTIQRTQQEDSAVYLCASSPRAGVGDTQYFGPGTRLTVL.

The chain uses TRBV5-1 and TRBJ1-2; no definite D call. The germline V gene has CDR1 SGHRS and CDR2 YFSETQ. Trimming left V 2 bases short and J 7 bases short, with 18 bases between. The CDR3 covers 15 residues. The CDR3 sequence: CASSFLQAVHTGYTF. CDR3 in DNA: TGCGCCAGCAGCTTTCTGCAGGCCGTCCATACTGGCTACACCTTC. Variable domain in full (rest from reference TRBV5-1 and TRBJ1-2): KAGVTQTPRYLIKTRGQQVTLSCSPISGHRSVSWYQQTPGQGLQFLFEYFSETQRNKGNFPGRFSGRQFSNSRSEMNVSTLELGDSALYLCASSFLQAVHTGYTFGSGTRLTVV.

V and J are TRBV5-5 and TRBJ2-2; TRBD1 matches at 10 bases. The trim removed 3 bases at V and 8 bases at J, leaving 7 bases unmatched. The CDR3 sequence is 15 residues long. Germline CDR1 SGHKS, CDR2 YYEKEE (reference sequence). The CDR3 region has the DNA TGTGCCAGCAGCTACCCGGGACAGGGGATGGGGGAGCTGTTTTTT. It encodes CASSYPGQGMGELFF.

The chain combines TRBV28 with TRBJ1-5; 8 nucleotides agree with TRBD1. CDR3 length: 15 residues. Per germline, CDR1 MDHEN and CDR2 SYDVKM. Losses at the gene ends were 2 bases for V and 6 bases for J; bases not matched to a gene: 6. The CDR3 is CASSLVQGEGQPQHF. CDR3 coding DNA: TGTGCCAGCAGTTTAGTACAGGGGGAGGGTCAGCCCCAGCATTTT.

The chain uses TRBV18 and TRBJ2-5; 12 bases agree with TRBD1. The CDR3 loop spans 16 amino acids. V shed 3 bases, J shed 5 bases, and the junction held 7 bases outside the gene matches. The germline gives CDR1 KGHSH, CDR2 LQKENI. The CDR3 bases are TGTGCCAGCTCACCGGGACAGGGGGCGCCAGGCGAGACCCAGTACTTC. Its translation is CASSPGQGAPGETQYF.

In nucleotides, the CDR3 is TGTGCCAGCAGTCGGGACACTGGCTACACCTTC. Its protein product is CASSRDTGYTF. The V gene is TRBV5-5, the J gene TRBJ1-2, with a possible D match to TRBD1 (6 bases). This CDR3 is built from 11 residues. The germline V and J ends were trimmed by 5 bases and 7 bases, with 9 bases remaining between them. Germline CDR1 reads SGHKS; CDR2 reads YYEKEE (reference sequence).

V usage is TRBV27 and J usage is TRBJ1-1; TRBD1 matches at 10 bases. Germline V gives CDR1 MNHEY, CDR2 SMNVEV (reference sequence). The CDR3 runs to 16 residues. V lost 6 bases and J lost 3; bases outside the gene matches: 10. The CDR3 DNA follows: TGTGCCAGCAGCTCCCCCCCCGGGACAGGGGACACTGAAGCTTTCTTT. This sequence encodes CASSSPPGTGDTEAFF.

The chain uses TRBV6-1 and TRBJ2-7; tentatively, D is TRBD1 (6 bases). This CDR3 comprises 16 residues. Deletions cut 0 bases from V and 3 bases from J, with 15 bases between. Germline loops: CDR1 MNHNS, CDR2 SASEGT. This chain's CDR3 is CASSEAGGWGRYEQYF. CDR3 coding DNA: TGTGCCAGCAGTGAAGCTGGGGGATGGGGGCGCTACGAGCAGTACTTC.

This chain uses TRBV2 with TRBJ2-3; 10 positions match TRBD1. After removal of 2 bases from V and 12 bases from J, the junction contained 11 bases not matched to a gene. CDR3 length: 15 amino acids. Germline-derived CDR1 and CDR2 are SNHLY and FYNNEI. The CDR3 protein is CASSELSRDRGKQYF. The CDR3 bases are TGTGCCAGCAGTGAATTAAGTAGGGACAGGGGAAAACAGTATTTT.

This rearrangement joins TRBV19 to TRBJ1-4; the D gene is possibly TRBD1 (5 bases). Per the germline V gene, CDR1 is LNHDA and CDR2 is SQIVND (reference sequence). The CDR3 sequence is 17 residues long. The ends were cut back, 1 base at V and 0 bases at J, with 12 bases in the middle. The CDR3 here is CASSIAGVPPTNEKLFF. The CDR3 region has the DNA TGTGCCAGTAGTATAGCGGGGGTCCCCCCAACTAATGAAAAACTGTTTTTT.

The V gene is TRBV9, the J gene TRBJ1-1; no definite D call. Germline V gene data show CDR1 as SGDLS and CDR2 as YYNGEE. CDR3 length: 15 residues. V was shortened by 0 bases and J by 0 bases, with 9 bases between the two germline ends. Written as DNA, the CDR3 is TGTGCCAGCAGCGTAGCTGAGGGTATGAACACTGAAGCTTTCTTT. It is translated as CASSVAEGMNTEAFF.

CDR3 DNA sequence: TGCGCCAGCAGCCCCGTTCCCGACAGGCGTAGTAAGGAAAACATTCAGTACTTC. The encoded protein is CASSPVPDRRSKENIQYF. This rearrangement joins TRBV5-1 to TRBJ2-4; a weak D match, TRBD1 (6 bases). The CDR3 extends over 18 amino acids. V was pared by 4 bases and J by 5 bases, with 25 bases between. Germline V gives CDR1 SGHRS, CDR2 YFSETQ. Full variable domain (remainder filled in from reference TRBV5-1 and TRBJ2-4): KAGVTQTPRYLIKTRGQQVTLSCSPISGHRSVSWYQQTPGQGLQFLFEYFSETQRNKGNFPGRFSGRQFSNSRSEMNVSTLELGDSALYLCASSPVPDRRSKENIQYFGAGTRLSVL.

DNA for the CDR3: TGTGCCAGCAGCAGAGGGCCCTACGAGCAGTACTTC. This translates into CASSRGPYEQYF. This chain uses TRBV7-9 with TRBJ2-7, with D tentatively TRBD2 (5 bases). This CDR3 has 12 residues. The germline V and J ends were trimmed by 5 bases and 2 bases, with 7 bases remaining between them. Germline-derived CDR1 and CDR2 are SEHNR and FQNEAQ (reference sequence). Drawing the rest from reference TRBV7-9 and TRBJ2-7, the complete variable domain is DTGVSQNPRHKITKRGQNVTFRCDPISEHNRLYWYRQTLGQGPEFLTYFQNEAQLEKSRLLSDRFSAERPKGSFSTLEIQRTEQGDSAMYLCASSRGPYEQYFGPGTRLTVT.

The CDR3 spells CATSRSGRGIQETQYF. The CDR3 nucleotides are TGTGCCACCAGCAGATCGGGGCGGGGTATTCAAGAGACCCAGTACTTC. The V gene is TRBV15, the J gene TRBJ2-5, with D possibly TRBD2 on 6 matching bases. Trimming stripped 2 bases from V and 2 bases from J, with 15 bases between. Per germline, CDR1 LNHNV and CDR2 YYDKDF (reference sequence). CDR3 length: 16 amino acids.

The rearrangement joins TRBV5-4 to TRBJ2-3; TRBD2 is a possible D gene (6 bases). CDR1 is SGHNT, CDR2 YYREEE, per germline (reference sequence). V lost 3 bases to trimming and J lost 6 bases, with 20 bases between them. CDR3 length: 16 amino acids. The CDR3 sequence is CASSSWTGEVSDTQYF. The CDR3 region has the DNA TGTGCCAGCAGCTCGTGGACGGGAGAGGTATCCGATACGCAGTATTTT.

V and J are TRBV25-1 and TRBJ1-2; D call uncertain. CDR3 length: 14 amino acids. The germline CDR1 and CDR2 sequences are MGHDK and SYGVNS. Trimming removed 8 bases at V and 0 bases at J, with 13 bases between. Written as DNA, the CDR3 is TGTGCCAGCCGAGGCGGGAATACTAACTATGGCTACACCTTC. Its protein is CASRGGNTNYGYTF.

The J gene is TRBJ1-2, the V gene TRBV19; D is ambiguous. V lost 0 bases and J 0 bases, leaving 8 bases between the germline ends. The length of the CDR3 is 15 residues. Germline V gene lookup returns CDR1 LNHDA and CDR2 SQIVND (reference sequence). The CDR3 nucleotides read TGTGCCAGTAGTATAGATCAGGTGGCTAACTATGGCTACACCTTC. Encoded protein: CASSIDQVANYGYTF.

This rearrangement joins TRBV19 to TRBJ2-7, with 8 bases lining up with TRBD1. V shed 9 bases, J shed 2 bases, and the junction held 9 bases outside the gene matches. The CDR3 is made up of 14 amino acids. The germline V gene encodes CDR1 LNHDA and CDR2 SQIVND (reference sequence). CDR3 sequence: CASSSGTGPYEQYF. CDR3 bases: TGTGCCAGCAGCTCCGGGACAGGACCCTACGAGCAGTACTTC.

The chain links TRBV7-2 to TRBJ1-4, with 7 bases that match TRBD1. With V trimmed by 5 bases and J by 7 bases, 16 bases remained unmatched. CDR1 and CDR2 from the germline V gene are SGHTA and FQGNSA. This CDR3 has 17 amino acids. For the CDR3, the DNA is TGTGCCAGCAGCCCACGACAGGGTATAAGGGACCTTGAAAAACTGTTTTTT. It translates to CASSPRQGIRDLEKLFF. Full variable domain (missing parts from reference TRBV7-2 and TRBJ1-4): GAGVSQSPSNKVTEKGKDVELRCDPISGHTALYWYRQSLGQGLEFLIYFQGNSAPDKSGLPSDRFSAERTGGSVSTLTIQRTQQEDSAVYLCASSPRQGIRDLEKLFFGSGTQLSVL.

This clone was seen once. The gene calls are TRBV11-3 and TRBJ2-1, with D possibly being TRBD2 (7 bases). V gave up 8 bases and J gave up 15 bases, with 26 bases separating them. This CDR3 is built from 14 residues. Germline V gene data show CDR1 as SGHNT and CDR2 as YENEEA. CDR3 amino acids: CASYLGGGRGPRFF. DNA of the CDR3: TGTGCCAGCTACTTAGGGGGGGGCAGAGGCCCGCGGTTCTTC.

This clone has just one count. The chain is built from TRBV7-6 and TRBJ2-5, with TRBD2 matching over 7 bases. CDR1 and CDR2 from the germline V gene are SGHVS and FNYEAQ. This CDR3 contains 13 residues. J lost 2 bases, V lost 5 bases, and 2 bases had no gene match. CDR3 nucleotide sequence: TGTGCCAGCAGCCTCGGGGGGCAAGAGACCCAGTACTTC. Translated, it gives CASSLGGQETQYF.

With regard to this clone: A read error may produce the germline difference seen at one junction end. The chain has TRBV20-1 and TRBJ2-1, with D tentatively TRBD2 (5 bases). The CDR3 is 11 residues long. In germline, CDR1 is DFQATT, CDR2 SNEGSKA (reference sequence). This CDR3 is CSASRAGPRVF. CDR3 nucleotides: TGCAGTGCTAGTCGGGCGGGCCCAAGGGTCTTC.